One and the same sample provided the 29 T cell receptor beta chains below, sequenced in a study of control samples from healthy donors and cancer patients. The protocol was immunoSEQ multiplex PCR, while the TCRdb copy is restricted to in-frame clones and leaves out a portion. The data show more than 50,000 clones, 65% to 90% seen once. Material: blood. The receptors originated from a man between 40 and 49 years old in good health.

V usage is TRBV5-4 and J usage is TRBJ2-7; TRBD1 is a possible D gene (6 bases). Per the germline V gene, CDR1 is SGHNT and CDR2 is YYREEE (reference sequence). CDR3 length: 15 residues. V was cut by 0 bases and J by 1 base, with 11 bases left in between. The CDR3 DNA follows: TGTGCCAGCAGCTTGGAACAGGGTGGATCCTACGAGCAGTACTTC. This encodes CASSLEQGGSYEQYF.

The chain carries TRBV9 and TRBJ1-1, with 9 bases that match TRBD1. J was trimmed by 5 bases and V by 3 bases; bases with no gene match: 8. The CDR3 covers 15 residues. CDR1 and CDR2 from the germline V gene are SGDLS and YYNGEE. CDR3 protein: CASSGDTGGQTEAFF. In DNA, the CDR3 is TGTGCCAGCAGCGGCGACACAGGGGGCCAGACTGAAGCTTTCTTT.

Regarding this clone: A much larger clone differs from this one at a single base, so this may be a read error. This sequence joins TRBV7-9 and TRBJ2-3, with 7 bases that match TRBD2. The germline V gene has CDR1 SEHNR and CDR2 FQNEAQ (reference sequence). Losses at the gene ends were 5 bases for V and 4 bases for J; bases not matched to a gene: 9. The CDR3 runs to 15 residues. CDR3 sequence: CASSASGMGADTQYF. The CDR3 nucleotides are TGTGCCAGCAGCGCGAGCGGGATGGGGGCAGATACGCAGTATTTT.

J is TRBJ2-7 and V is TRBV4-2, with a weak D call TRBD2 (6 bases). V was trimmed by 2 bases and J by 2 bases, leaving 19 bases between them. This CDR3 comprises 17 residues. From germline, CDR1 is LGHNA and CDR2 YNFKEQ. The CDR3 DNA reads as TGTGCCAGCAGCCAACACCGGGACTCCAAACCCCCCTACGAGCAGTACTTC. It specifies CASSQHRDSKPPYEQYF.

The chain uses TRBV5-6 and TRBJ1-4; D remains ambiguous. Germline V gene sequence: CDR1 SGHDT, CDR2 YYEEEE. This CDR3 is 15 amino acids long. Trimming stripped 4 bases from V and 5 bases from J, with 15 bases between. Written as DNA, the CDR3 is TGTGCCAGCAGCCTATCAGATTTACAAAATGAAAAACTGTTTTTT. This encodes CASSLSDLQNEKLFF. Variable domain in full (rest from reference TRBV5-6 and TRBJ1-4): DAGVTQSPTHLIKTRGQQVTLRCSPKSGHDTVSWYQQALGQGPQFIFQYYEEEERQRGNFPDRFSGHQFPNYSSELNVNALLLGDSALYLCASSLSDLQNEKLFFGSGTQLSVL.

The chain couples TRBV10-2 to TRBJ2-3; perhaps TRBD2 as D (5 bases). V was shortened by 0 bases and J by 4 bases, with 14 bases between the two germline ends. CDR1 is WSHSY and CDR2 is SAAADI in the germline V gene. This CDR3 region has 16 residues. This CDR3 reads CASSESTRLASDTQYF. CDR3 nucleotides: TGCGCCAGCAGTGAGTCGACTCGGCTAGCATCAGATACGCAGTATTTT.

This clone occurred a few times. The V gene is TRBV7-2, the J gene TRBJ1-5, with a tentative D call TRBD1 (5 bases). This CDR3 has 14 residues. Trimming took 0 bases from V and 7 from J, leaving 10 bases between them. Germline V CDR1 and CDR2: SGHTA, FQGNSA. CDR3: CASSLAEGYQPQHF. In nucleotides, the CDR3 is TGTGCCAGCAGCTTAGCGGAGGGGTACCAGCCCCAGCATTTT.

V gene TRBV2 combines with J gene TRBJ1-2, with D tentatively TRBD1 (5 bases). This CDR3 has 15 amino acids. Looked up from germline, CDR1 is SNHLY and CDR2 is FYNNEI. Trimming cost V 7 bases and J 0 bases, with 15 bases left between them. CDR3 in DNA: TGTGCCAGCATACGGTTACAGGAGACTAACTATGGCTACACCTTC. It yields the protein CASIRLQETNYGYTF.

By share, this clone counts as medium-sized. The chain couples TRBV5-1 to TRBJ1-3; tentatively, D is TRBD1 (5 bases). The V end was cut by 3 bases, the J end by 0 bases, with 10 bases between. Germline V gene lookup returns CDR1 SGHRS and CDR2 YFSETQ. The CDR3 length is 15 residues. The CDR3 nucleotides are TGCGCCAGCAGCTGGGGACGGATCTCTGGAAACACCATATATTTT. Translation gives CASSWGRISGNTIYF.

The genes are TRBV5-4 and TRBJ1-2; maybe TRBD1 (6 bases). The germline V gene encodes CDR1 SGHNT and CDR2 YYREEE (reference sequence). With 1 base removed from V and 5 bases from J, the gap between germline ends came to 15 bases. The CDR3 is made up of 15 amino acids. The CDR3 loop is CASSLQDSRTYGYTF. The CDR3 DNA reads as TGTGCCAGCAGCTTGCAGGACAGCCGGACTTATGGCTACACCTTC.

This rearrangement joins TRBV30 to TRBJ1-3; 7 nucleotides match TRBD1. This CDR3 region has 15 residues. The junction had 6 bases not matched to a gene; V was cut back by 4 bases and J by 0 bases. CDR1 is GTSNPN and CDR2 is SVGIG in the germline V gene (reference sequence). CDR3 DNA: TGTGCCTGGACTCTCGACAGGGTCTCTGGAAACACCATATATTTT. Translating it yields CAWTLDRVSGNTIYF.

The rearrangement uses TRBV4-3 and TRBJ2-7; D gene uncertain. Per germline, CDR1 LGHNA and CDR2 YSLEER. The CDR3 is made up of 14 amino acids. Deletions cut 0 bases from V and 2 bases from J, with 8 bases between. The CDR3: CASSQEANTYEQYF. CDR3 nucleotides: TGCGCCAGCAGCCAAGAAGCGAACACCTACGAGCAGTACTTC.

This chain links TRBV29-1 with TRBJ1-1; TRBD1 aligns across 9 bases. The germline V gene encodes CDR1 SQVTM and CDR2 ANQGSEA. This CDR3 is 13 amino acids long. Trimming at V came to 6 bases and at J to 1 base, leaving 3 bases not matched to a gene. The CDR3 loop reads CSVRDRANTEAFF. CDR3 bases: TGCAGCGTCCGGGACAGGGCGAACACTGAAGCTTTCTTT.

This chain uses TRBV7-2 with TRBJ2-1; possible D gene TRBD1, 6 bases. The length of the CDR3 is 14 residues. Germline V gives CDR1 SGHTA, CDR2 FQGNSA. V gave up 1 base and J gave up 7 bases, with 11 bases separating them. This CDR3 reads CASSLVPGVNEQFF. The CDR3 bases are TGTGCCAGCAGCTTAGTCCCAGGGGTGAATGAGCAGTTCTTC.

The rearrangement uses TRBV5-1 and TRBJ2-5; 15 positions agree with TRBD2. Germline CDR1 and CDR2: SGHRS and YFSETQ. V lost 4 bases to trimming and J lost 2 bases; unmatched junction nucleotides: 3. This CDR3 region has 16 residues. The CDR3 is CASSAGLAGGQETQYF. CDR3 DNA: TGCGCCAGCAGCGCTGGACTAGCGGGGGGGCAAGAGACCCAGTACTTC.

J is TRBJ2-7 and V is TRBV5-1, with 11 bases identical to TRBD2. Germline V gene sequence: CDR1 SGHRS, CDR2 YFSETQ. V lost 0 bases, J lost 0 bases, and 11 bases stayed unmatched. The CDR3 is made up of 19 amino acids. The CDR3 loop reads CASSLATSGSPHTSYEQYF. The DNA for the CDR3 is TGCGCCAGCAGCTTGGCAACTAGCGGGAGTCCCCACACCTCCTACGAGCAGTACTTC.

The rearrangement uses TRBV7-9 and TRBJ1-1; possibly TRBD1 for D (5 bases). The CDR3 spans 13 residues. The ends were cut back, 5 bases at V and 4 bases at J, with 11 bases in the middle. Germline assignment: CDR1 SEHNR and CDR2 FQNEAQ (reference sequence). CDR3 nucleotides: TGTGCCAGCAGCCCGACAGCGAGCACTGAAGCTTTCTTT. Its translation: CASSPTASTEAFF. The full variable domain, rest sourced from reference TRBV7-9 and TRBJ1-1, is DTGVSQNPRHKITKRGQNVTFRCDPISEHNRLYWYRQTLGQGPEFLTYFQNEAQLEKSRLLSDRFSAERPKGSFSTLEIQRTEQGDSAMYLCASSPTASTEAFFGQGTRLTVV.

The gene calls are TRBV7-3 and TRBJ2-1, with D maybe TRBD1 (5 bases). Germline V lookup: CDR1 SGHTA, CDR2 FQGTGA. The CDR3 is made up of 15 amino acids. V was clipped by 3 bases and J by 5 bases, with 14 bases between them. The CDR3 spells CASSLSGAPNNEQFF. CDR3 bases: TGTGCCAGCAGCTTGTCTGGGGCGCCCAACAATGAGCAGTTCTTC. The full variable domain, its missing parts supplied by reference TRBV7-3 and TRBJ2-1, is GAGVSQTPSNKVTEKGKYVELRCDPISGHTALYWYRQSLGQGPEFLIYFQGTGAADDSGLPNDRFFAVRPEGSVSTLKIQRTERGDSAVYLCASSLSGAPNNEQFFGPGTRLTVL.

The chain's CDR3 is CASSVRFEGYEQYF. Here the CDR3 DNA reads TGTGCCAGCAGCGTACGGTTTGAGGGCTACGAGCAGTACTTC. The chain recombines TRBV9 with TRBJ2-7; tentative D call: TRBD2 (5 bases). Germline lookup yields CDR1 SGDLS and CDR2 YYNGEE. The ends were cut back, 1 base at V and 3 bases at J, with 11 bases in the middle. The CDR3 has 14 amino acids.

The chain joins TRBV11-3 to TRBJ2-7, with 11 bases matching TRBD2. There are 16 residues in the CDR3. Germline lookup yields CDR1 SGHNT and CDR2 YENEEA. After removal of 4 bases from V and 2 bases from J, the junction contained 7 bases not matched to a gene. This chain's CDR3 is CASSSLTSGGAYEQYF. The CDR3 DNA follows: TGTGCCAGCAGCTCGCTAACTAGCGGGGGAGCCTACGAGCAGTACTTC.

V usage is TRBV24-1 and J usage is TRBJ2-1, with TRBD1 identical over 9 bases. The CDR3 runs 18 residues. CDR1 is KGHDR, CDR2 SFDVKD, per germline. J gave up 5 bases and V 3 bases, and 13 bases lay outside the gene matches. Here the CDR3 reads CATSDPSGTGQSNNEQFF. DNA for the CDR3: TGTGCCACCAGTGATCCCTCAGGGACAGGGCAGAGTAACAATGAGCAGTTCTTC.

V gene TRBV5-1 combines with J gene TRBJ2-7, with 10 bases fitting TRBD2. Germline V gene lookup returns CDR1 SGHRS and CDR2 YFSETQ. The CDR3 extends over 17 amino acids. V shed 2 bases and J 2 bases; nucleotides not matched to a gene: 10. The CDR3 coding sequence is TGCGCCAGCAGCTTCAGGCTAGCGGGGGAGAAAACCTACGAGCAGTACTTC. Translated: CASSFRLAGEKTYEQYF. Combining the CDR3 with reference TRBV5-1 and TRBJ2-7 gives the whole variable domain KAGVTQTPRYLIKTRGQQVTLSCSPISGHRSVSWYQQTPGQGLQFLFEYFSETQRNKGNFPGRFSGRQFSNSRSEMNVSTLELGDSALYLCASSFRLAGEKTYEQYFGPGTRLTVT.

The J gene is TRBJ1-2, the V gene TRBV21-1; whether TRBD1, the table's D call, matches the DNA was not checked. TRBV21-1 represents a pseudogene. The CDR3 length is 17 residues. This chain's CDR3 is CASSKGGRLIANYGYTF. The DNA of the CDR3 is TGTGCCAGCAGCAAAGGTGGCAGGCTCATAGCTAACTATGGCTACACCTTC.

V and J are TRBV24-1 and TRBJ2-1; 8 bases align to TRBD2. CDR3 length: 16 amino acids. V lost 3 bases, J lost 0 bases, and 3 bases stayed unmatched. The germline CDR1 and CDR2 sequences are KGHDR and SFDVKD. The CDR3 region is CATSDIGTSSYNEQFF. The CDR3, as DNA: TGTGCCACCAGTGATATCGGGACTAGCTCCTACAATGAGCAGTTCTTC.

The chain carries TRBV2 and TRBJ1-1; D remains unclear. The V end was cut by 4 bases, the J end by 2 bases, with 8 bases between. This CDR3 has 13 amino acids. CDR1 and CDR2 (germline): SNHLY, FYNNEI. The CDR3 DNA follows: TGTGCCAGCAGTGGACACCCTAACACTGAAGCTTTCTTT. This encodes CASSGHPNTEAFF. The entire variable domain, with the rest obtained from reference TRBV2 and TRBJ1-1, is as follows: EPEVTQTPSHQVTQMGQEVILRCVPISNHLYFYWYRQILGQKVEFLVSFYNNEISEKSEIFDDQFSVERPDGSNFTLKIRSTKLEDSAMYFCASSGHPNTEAFFGQGTRLTVV.

The V and J genes are TRBV5-1 and TRBJ1-4; the D is unclear. This CDR3 has 16 residues. The germline V gene encodes CDR1 SGHRS and CDR2 YFSETQ. The ends were cut back, 4 bases at V and 3 bases at J, with 16 bases in the middle. CDR3 nucleotides: TGCGCCAGCAGCCCCTTGGACCCGGGTTCTAATGAAAAACTGTTTTTT. Encoded protein: CASSPLDPGSNEKLFF.

The chain uses TRBV5-1 and TRBJ2-6, with D possibly being TRBD1 or TRBD2 (5 bases each). The CDR3 contains 17 residues. Germline loops: CDR1 SGHRS, CDR2 YFSETQ. Trimming pared 6 bases from V and 0 bases from J, leaving 16 bases between. In DNA form, the CDR3 reads TGCGCCAGCAACCCGGGGCCCCTTAGCTCTGGGGCCAACGTCCTGACTTTC. This sequence encodes CASNPGPLSSGANVLTF.

The rearrangement uses TRBV4-1 and TRBJ2-2, with D possibly being TRBD2 (6 bases). Germline CDR1 reads MGHRA; CDR2 reads YSYEKL. The CDR3 totals 18 residues. Trimming took 2 bases from V and 2 from J, leaving 18 bases between them. CDR3 residues: CASSQSRYGGLNTGELFF. The CDR3 DNA reads TGCGCCAGCAGCCAATCCCGCTACGGGGGATTAAACACCGGGGAGCTGTTTTTT.

The V and J genes are TRBV27 and TRBJ2-5, with 10 positions matching TRBD2. V shed 7 bases and J 2 bases; nucleotides not matched to a gene: 7. Germline values: CDR1 MNHEY, CDR2 SMNVEV (reference sequence). This CDR3 region has 15 residues. CDR3 DNA: TGTGCCAGCACCCAGACTAGCGGGTCGCAAGAGACCCAGTACTTC. It codes for CASTQTSGSQETQYF.